This T cell receptor (beta chain) derives from a study of T cell responses to AZD1222 COVID-19 vaccine. Study findings and constraints: Spike-spanning, vaccine-associated CD4 TCRs were dominant at 160-218 and 743-854.

This table comes from immunoSEQ multiplex PCR, and its TCRdb copy is limited to in-frame clones, with some not included. In the table there are some 130,000 clones, approximately 90% of which are singletons. This clone was seen once. The target antigen is unknown. The CDR3 is 12 residues long. The J segment lost 10 bases and the V segment lost 5 bases, leaving 5 bases of the junction unmatched. J is TRBJ2-3 and V is TRBV12-3 or TRBV12-4; the match to TRBD1 covers 8 bases. The TCR comes from an adult in good health. Sequencing was performed on peripheral blood, taken on day 0 of AZD1222 vaccination. DNA for the CDR3: TGTGCCAGCAGTCCGACAGGGGAAGCGCAGTATTTT. It codes for CASSPTGEAQYF.